This TCR beta chain was profiled in a study of cytomegalovirus exposure and HLA in healthy donors. Study-wide results and caveats: It was shown in a later analysis that HLA-associated TCR beta chains were more clonally expanded than other, equally common chains.

The PCR contained 60 Vbeta and 13 Jbeta primers. The data were produced by immunoSEQ multiplex PCR, yet TCRdb's version contains in-frame clones alone and is incomplete. The sample contains some 170,000 clones, around 76% of which appear only once. In regard to this clone: Its antigen is as yet unknown.

Germline V gives CDR1 LNHDA, CDR2 SQIVND (reference sequence). V shed 3 bases and J shed 1 base, with 12 bases lying between them. The length of the CDR3 is 15 residues. Sequencing was performed on PBMCs. This TCR came from a woman in her thirties or forties in good health and CMV-seronegative. J is TRBJ1-1 and V is TRBV19; no clear D. For the CDR3, the DNA is TGTGCCAGTAGTATCAATCTAGGTGGGAACACTGAAGCTTTCTTT. It is translated as CASSINLGGNTEAFF.